The next 20 T cell receptor beta chains were all read from a single sample in a study of T cell changes during pregnancy in multiple sclerosis. Libraries were prepared by immunoSEQ multiplex PCR; TCRdb keeps only in-frame clonotypes and omits some of them. This table has 50,000 to 55,000 clones, 80% to 95% appearing once. Sample: CD4+ T cells from peripheral blood mononuclear cells, taken after pregnancy. These receptors came from a female donor with multiple sclerosis, enrolled in a pregnancy study.

This rearrangement joins TRBV5-4 to TRBJ2-1, with 8 positions matching TRBD2. V was pared by 0 bases and J by 1 base, with 3 bases of the junction left unmatched. This CDR3 is built from 16 residues. Germline V CDR1 and CDR2: SGHNT, YYREEE (reference sequence). This CDR3 is CASSLEGLASYNEQFF. CDR3 sequence (DNA): TGTGCCAGCAGCTTGGAAGGACTAGCTTCCTACAATGAGCAGTTCTTC.

This clone appeared a few times. J is TRBJ2-2 and V is TRBV11-2; D gene uncertain. The V gene's germline CDR1 is SGHAT and CDR2 FQNNGV. Trimming took off 3 bases at V and 0 bases at J, with 8 bases between the two ends. CDR3 length: 15 residues. The chain's CDR3 is CASSLGSANTGELFF. The CDR3 DNA reads as TGTGCCAGCAGCTTGGGCTCCGCGAACACCGGGGAGCTGTTTTTT.

The gene calls are TRBV5-4 and TRBJ1-4, with a weak D call TRBD1 (5 bases). V was cut by 5 bases and J by 8 bases, with 16 bases left in between. The length of the CDR3 is 14 residues. Germline assignment: CDR1 SGHNT and CDR2 YYREEE (reference sequence). The CDR3 region has the DNA TGTGCCAGCAGTCCAGGGATTAGGAACGAAAAACTGTTTTTT. Its translation is CASSPGIRNEKLFF. The entire variable domain, with the rest obtained from reference TRBV5-4 and TRBJ1-4, is as follows: ETGVTQSPTHLIKTRGQQVTLRCSSQSGHNTVSWYQQALGQGPQFIFQYYREEENGRGNFPPRFSGLQFPNYSSELNVNALELDDSALYLCASSPGIRNEKLFFGSGTQLSVL.

This chain connects TRBV28 to TRBJ2-7; TRBD1 aligns across 7 bases. CDR3 size: 14 residues. Germline CDR1 MDHEN, CDR2 SYDVKM. J gave up 4 bases and V 5 bases, and 8 bases lay outside the gene matches. The CDR3 nucleotides read TGTGCCAGCAGTACCCCGACAGGGAGTTACGAGCAGTACTTC. Encoded protein: CASSTPTGSYEQYF.

The rearrangement uses TRBV4-3 and TRBJ2-5, with 8 positions matching TRBD2. Germline CDR1 reads LGHNA; CDR2 reads YSLEER. This CDR3 is built from 20 residues. The junction had 21 bases not matched to a gene; V was cut back by 3 bases and J by 3 bases. The CDR3 bases are TGCGCCAGCAGCCAGAATGGGGGGTTTCTCGGGTTTAGCGGGAAAGAGACCCAGTACTTC. This encodes CASSQNGGFLGFSGKETQYF.

This rearrangement joins TRBV28 to TRBJ2-1, with TRBD2 matching over 10 bases. The ends lost 7 bases at V and 0 bases at J; junction bases unmatched: 6. This CDR3 is built from 16 residues. Looked up from germline, CDR1 is MDHEN and CDR2 is SYDVKM. This CDR3 reads CASTLGLANSYNEQFF. CDR3 DNA sequence: TGTGCCAGCACCTTGGGACTAGCGAACTCCTACAATGAGCAGTTCTTC.

The rearrangement joins TRBV5-5 to TRBJ1-2; TRBD1 might be the D (5 bases). There are 16 residues in the CDR3. CDR1 and CDR2 from the germline V gene are SGHKS and YYEKEE (reference sequence). Trimming took 4 bases from V and 1 from J, leaving 17 bases between them. CDR3 residues: CASSDGGAILNYGYTF. The CDR3 nucleotides read TGTGCCAGCAGCGATGGTGGGGCGATCCTTAACTATGGCTACACCTTC.

The chain carries TRBV28 and TRBJ1-5; TRBD1 matches 8 bases. CDR1 and CDR2 from the germline V gene are MDHEN and SYDVKM. V was clipped by 6 bases and J by 4 bases; unmatched bases: 8. The CDR3 consists of 15 residues. The CDR3, as DNA: TGTGCCAGCAGCCTATCTGGACAGGGAAATCAGCCCCAGCATTTT. The encoded protein is CASSLSGQGNQPQHF. The full variable domain, in which reference TRBV28 and TRBJ1-5 provide the parts outside the CDR3, is DVKVTQSSRYLVKRTGEKVFLECVQDMDHENMFWYRQDPGLGLRLIYFSYDVKMKEKGDIPEGYSVSREKKERFSLILESASTNQTSMYLCASSLSGQGNQPQHFGDGTRLSIL.

CDR3 in DNA: TGTGCCAGCAGCTTGGACAGGGACCATGAGCAGTTCTTC. Encoded protein: CASSLDRDHEQFF. The chain links TRBV5-4 to TRBJ2-1; weak D call: TRBD1 (6 bases). V shed 0 bases and J shed 8 bases, with 9 bases lying between them. The CDR3 runs to 13 residues. Germline lookup yields CDR1 SGHNT and CDR2 YYREEE (reference sequence).

This clone was recorded once. The rearrangement uses TRBV10-3 and TRBJ1-3; no definite D call. Germline V lookup: CDR1 ENHRY, CDR2 SYGVKD. The CDR3 has 16 residues. Trimming stripped 3 bases from V and 2 bases from J, with 14 bases between. CDR3 in DNA: TGTGCCATCAGTGATTGGGCATCATTTACTGGAAACACCATATATTTT. It yields the protein CAISDWASFTGNTIYF.

The V gene is TRBV4-1, the J gene TRBJ2-2, with D hard to call. CDR1 and CDR2 from the germline V gene are MGHRA and YSYEKL. Trimming stripped 1 base from V and 7 bases from J, with 10 bases between. The CDR3 loop spans 14 amino acids. CDR3 protein: CASSQGLTGGELFF. The CDR3 nucleotides are TGCGCCAGCAGCCAAGGACTTACGGGCGGGGAGCTGTTTTTT.

The rearrangement uses TRBV25-1 and TRBJ1-1; 7 bases agree with TRBD1. Germline CDR1 MGHDK, CDR2 SYGVNS. After removal of 9 bases from V and 8 bases from J, the junction contained 12 bases not matched to a gene. The CDR3 is 13 amino acids. The CDR3 reads CASKDAGGWEAFF. The CDR3 DNA reads TGTGCCAGTAAAGACGCAGGGGGATGGGAAGCTTTCTTT.

The gene calls are TRBV5-5 and TRBJ2-1; 13 bases align to TRBD2. The CDR3 length is 15 residues. Germline CDR1 and CDR2: SGHKS and YYEKEE (reference sequence). Trimming took 2 bases from V and 5 from J; bases not matched to a gene: 1. CDR3 protein: CASSFGLAGDNEQFF. The CDR3 DNA sequence: TGTGCCAGCAGCTTCGGACTAGCGGGGGACAATGAGCAGTTCTTC.

This chain uses TRBV4-1 with TRBJ2-1, with 14 positions matching TRBD2. Germline V gene data show CDR1 as MGHRA and CDR2 as YSYEKL. With 1 base clipped from V and 9 bases from J, the junction kept 11 bases outside the gene matches. CDR3 length: 18 residues. The DNA of the CDR3 is TGCGCCAGCAGCCAAGCTCCTGAGGGACTAGCGGGAGCTGGTGAGCAGTTCTTC. Translation: CASSQAPEGLAGAGEQFF.

The rearrangement uses TRBV19 and TRBJ2-3; 8 bases agree with TRBD1. This CDR3 has 15 residues. The V segment lost 1 base and the J segment 3 bases; nucleotides outside the gene matches: 3. CDR1 and CDR2 from the germline V gene are LNHDA and SQIVND (reference sequence). The CDR3 reads CASSIGHRGTDTQYF. CDR3 DNA: TGTGCCAGTAGTATAGGGCACAGGGGGACAGATACGCAGTATTTT.

The gene calls are TRBV18 and TRBJ2-1, with D unresolved. The CDR3 spans 15 residues. V was trimmed by 4 bases and J by 7 bases, leaving 17 bases between them. Looked up from germline, CDR1 is KGHSH and CDR2 is LQKENI. CDR3 sequence: CASSLSAVRVNEQFF. Written as DNA, the CDR3 is TGTGCCAGCTCACTATCGGCCGTCCGGGTTAATGAGCAGTTCTTC.

This chain connects TRBV5-1 to TRBJ2-1; TRBD2 agrees at 14 bases. The CDR3 extends over 16 amino acids. Germline assignment: CDR1 SGHRS and CDR2 YFSETQ. J gave up 7 bases and V 3 bases, and 6 bases lay outside the gene matches. CDR3 amino acids: CASSSVGTSGRNEQFF. The CDR3 DNA reads TGCGCCAGCAGCTCGGTAGGGACTAGCGGGAGAAATGAGCAGTTCTTC. The full variable domain, completed using reference TRBV5-1 and TRBJ2-1, is KAGVTQTPRYLIKTRGQQVTLSCSPISGHRSVSWYQQTPGQGLQFLFEYFSETQRNKGNFPGRFSGRQFSNSRSEMNVSTLELGDSALYLCASSSVGTSGRNEQFFGPGTRLTVL.

The CDR3 sequence is CASSPLAGVTDTQYF. As DNA, the CDR3 is TGTGCCAGCAGCCCTCTGGCGGGAGTCACAGATACGCAGTATTTT. This chain connects TRBV5-5 to TRBJ2-3; 7 bases map to TRBD2. Germline CDR1 is SGHKS and CDR2 is YYEKEE (reference sequence). The CDR3 is 15 residues long. V was pared by 4 bases and J by 2 bases, with 7 bases of the junction left unmatched.

V usage is TRBV5-6 and J usage is TRBJ2-3; 10 bases match TRBD1. The J segment lost 1 base and the V segment lost 6 bases, leaving 8 bases of the junction unmatched. CDR1 and CDR2 (germline): SGHDT, YYEEEE. The CDR3 has 16 amino acids. The CDR3 nucleotides are TGTGCCAGCACCACCGGGACAGGGGTACGCACAGATACGCAGTATTTT. Translating gives CASTTGTGVRTDTQYF. The complete variable domain, with remaining parts taken from reference TRBV5-6 and TRBJ2-3, reads DAGVTQSPTHLIKTRGQQVTLRCSPKSGHDTVSWYQQALGQGPQFIFQYYEEEERQRGNFPDRFSGHQFPNYSSELNVNALLLGDSALYLCASTTGTGVRTDTQYFGPGTRLTVL.

V gene TRBV5-5 combines with J gene TRBJ1-3; D uncertain. Trimming shortened V by 7 bases and J by 4 bases, and 6 bases separated the two germline ends. CDR3 length: 11 amino acids. Germline V lookup: CDR1 SGHKS, CDR2 YYEKEE (reference sequence). This CDR3 reads CASDSGNTIYF. The CDR3 DNA is TGTGCCAGCGACTCAGGAAACACCATATATTTT.